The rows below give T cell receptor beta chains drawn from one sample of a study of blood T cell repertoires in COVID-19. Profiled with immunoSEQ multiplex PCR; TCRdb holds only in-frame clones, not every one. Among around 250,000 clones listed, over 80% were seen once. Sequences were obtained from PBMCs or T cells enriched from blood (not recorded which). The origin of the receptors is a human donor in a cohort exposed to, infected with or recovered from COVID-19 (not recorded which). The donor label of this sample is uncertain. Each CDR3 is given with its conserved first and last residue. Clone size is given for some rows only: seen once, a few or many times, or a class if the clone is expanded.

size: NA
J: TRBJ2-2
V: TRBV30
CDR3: CAWSVGGIAGELFF

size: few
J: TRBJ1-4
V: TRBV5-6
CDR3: CASSLSSGVNEKLFF

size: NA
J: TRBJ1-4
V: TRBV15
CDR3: CATSRDPAGARSNEKLFF

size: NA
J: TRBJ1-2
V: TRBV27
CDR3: CASGLTGGGYTF

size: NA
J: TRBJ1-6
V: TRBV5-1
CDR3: CASSLDGAYNSPLHF

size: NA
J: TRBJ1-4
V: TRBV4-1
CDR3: CASSPEAGGAEKLFF

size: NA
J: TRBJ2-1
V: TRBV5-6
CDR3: CASSLGLAGSNEQFF

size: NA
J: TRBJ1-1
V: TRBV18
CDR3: CASSLQGAEAFF

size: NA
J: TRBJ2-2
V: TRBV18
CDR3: CASSPRGLDTGELFF

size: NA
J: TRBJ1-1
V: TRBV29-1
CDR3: CSAEDRENTEAFF

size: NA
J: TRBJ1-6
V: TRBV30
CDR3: CAWSVFGTWGRNNSPLHF

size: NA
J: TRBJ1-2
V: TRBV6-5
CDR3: CASSSPATGGGYTF

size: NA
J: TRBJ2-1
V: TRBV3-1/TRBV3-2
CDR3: CASSQDEWTSGVNEQFF

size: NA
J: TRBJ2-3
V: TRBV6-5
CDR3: CASTSGGTDTQYF

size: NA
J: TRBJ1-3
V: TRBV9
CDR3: CASSPGGLSNTIYF

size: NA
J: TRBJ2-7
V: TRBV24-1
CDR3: CATSDPGQGLGEQYF

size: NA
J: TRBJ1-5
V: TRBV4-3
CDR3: CASSQVGRQGDQPQHF

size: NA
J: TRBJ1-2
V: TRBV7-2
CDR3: CASSLARAGGDYGYTF

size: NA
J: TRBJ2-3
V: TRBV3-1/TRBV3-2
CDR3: CASSGHPASFTDTQYF

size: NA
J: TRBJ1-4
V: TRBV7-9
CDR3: CASSPGQGNEKLFF

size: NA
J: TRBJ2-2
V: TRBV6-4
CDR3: CASSDSDSGENTGELFF

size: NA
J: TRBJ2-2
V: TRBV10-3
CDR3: CAMGQEGTGELFF

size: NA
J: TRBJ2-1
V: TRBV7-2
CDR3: CASSLRLAGGQSYNEQFF

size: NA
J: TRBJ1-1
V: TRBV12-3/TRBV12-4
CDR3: CASSLQGNTEAFF

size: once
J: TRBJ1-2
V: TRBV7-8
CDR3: CASSLEGRGRGGYTF

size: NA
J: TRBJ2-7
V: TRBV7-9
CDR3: CASSSETGRYEQYF

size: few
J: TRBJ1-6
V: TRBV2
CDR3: CASSEEMFASADNSPLHF

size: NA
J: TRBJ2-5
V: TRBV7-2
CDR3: CASSLFAGQETQYF

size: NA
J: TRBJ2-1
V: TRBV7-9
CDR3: CASMMSGGVNNEQFF

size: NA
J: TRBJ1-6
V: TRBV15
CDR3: CATSRLGQINSPLHF

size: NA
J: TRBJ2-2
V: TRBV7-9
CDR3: CASSHGELFF

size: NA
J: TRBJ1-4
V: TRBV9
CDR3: CASSVGTTNEKLFF

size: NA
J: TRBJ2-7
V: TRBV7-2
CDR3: CASSLEWTNYEQYF

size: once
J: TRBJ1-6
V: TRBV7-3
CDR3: CASSSTSQGLLHF

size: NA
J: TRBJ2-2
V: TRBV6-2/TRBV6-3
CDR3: CASSWRGNTGELFF

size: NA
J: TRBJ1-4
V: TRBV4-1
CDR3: CASSLSAGRDNEKLFF

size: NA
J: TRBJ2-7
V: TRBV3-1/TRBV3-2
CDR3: CASSQEAGSSYEQYF

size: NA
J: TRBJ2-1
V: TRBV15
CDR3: CATRSGPGVYNEQFF

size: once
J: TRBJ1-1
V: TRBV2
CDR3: CASSTQGLRNTEAFF

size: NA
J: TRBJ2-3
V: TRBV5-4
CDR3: CASSSSGGPTDTQYF

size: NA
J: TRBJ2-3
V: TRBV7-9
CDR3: CASSALGLAGGPTDTQYF

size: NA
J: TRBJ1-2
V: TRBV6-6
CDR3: CASAARGDYGYTF

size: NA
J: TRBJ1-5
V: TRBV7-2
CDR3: CASSYSGGRDQPQHF

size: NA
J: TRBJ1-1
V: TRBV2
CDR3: CAGSGDRVKAFF

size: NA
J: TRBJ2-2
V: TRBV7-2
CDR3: CASSLTGTGTGELFF

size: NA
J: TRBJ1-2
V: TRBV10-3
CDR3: CAIGTSEGAIGYTF

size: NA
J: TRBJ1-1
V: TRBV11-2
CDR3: CASSLTENTEAFF

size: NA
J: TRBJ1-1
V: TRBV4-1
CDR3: CASGRDSLTGAEAFF

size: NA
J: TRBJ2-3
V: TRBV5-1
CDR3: CASSLSGQTDTQYF

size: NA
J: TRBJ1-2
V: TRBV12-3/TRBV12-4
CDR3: CASSRDSDYGYTF

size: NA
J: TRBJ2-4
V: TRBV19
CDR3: CASSKTGLGNIQYF

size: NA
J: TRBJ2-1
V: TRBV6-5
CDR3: CASTGGDEGNEQFF

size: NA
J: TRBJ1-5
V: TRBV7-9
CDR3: CASSLGGGVTQPQHF

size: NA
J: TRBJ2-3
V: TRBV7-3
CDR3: CASSLVASTDTQYF

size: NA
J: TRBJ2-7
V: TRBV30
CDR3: CAWSPTGASYEQYF

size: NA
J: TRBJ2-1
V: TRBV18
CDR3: CASYSGAMTYNEQFF

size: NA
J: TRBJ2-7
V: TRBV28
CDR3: CASNPRAGVSSYEQYF

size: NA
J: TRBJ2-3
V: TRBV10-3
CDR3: CATRTVSTDTQYF